This T cell receptor (beta chain) was sequenced during a study of CXCR3-negative and CXCR3-positive naive CD8 T cells. Study conclusions and caveats: Naive CXCR3-positive and CXCR3-negative cells shared similar TRBV-TRBJ usage, unlike memory cells. Upon cryopreservation, CXCR3 expression partially decreased, and most assays used fresh PBMCs. Naive cells with CXCR3 showed TRB CDR3s that were more hydrophobic than those in CXCR3-negative naive cells.

The sorter processed each CD8+ T cell subset in triplicate at over 250,000 cells apiece. TRB cDNA was prepared as libraries by UMI-labeled 5' RACE. TCRdb re-called the 5' RACE reads; one entry per CDR3 protein, DNA not given. The clone table shows some 150,000 distinct CDR3 sequences, with the ten largest holding nearly 0.5%. Of note for this clonotype: What it recognizes is unknown.

The receptor was isolated from a human donor in good health. Some clones in this sample may be carry-over from other donors' samples. Sequencing was carried out using naive CXCR3+ CD8+ T cells from blood. Subset described: CD45RO-CCR7+CD27+CD95- naive CD8+ T cells expressing CXCR3 (TNR3+).

The CDR3 reads CATSRVQWRGSTDTQYF. The chain is built from TRBV15 and TRBJ2-3; TCRdb indicates TRBD2, and absent DNA this call remains unverified. Looked up from germline, CDR1 is LNHNV and CDR2 is YYDKDF (reference sequence). This CDR3 contains 17 residues.